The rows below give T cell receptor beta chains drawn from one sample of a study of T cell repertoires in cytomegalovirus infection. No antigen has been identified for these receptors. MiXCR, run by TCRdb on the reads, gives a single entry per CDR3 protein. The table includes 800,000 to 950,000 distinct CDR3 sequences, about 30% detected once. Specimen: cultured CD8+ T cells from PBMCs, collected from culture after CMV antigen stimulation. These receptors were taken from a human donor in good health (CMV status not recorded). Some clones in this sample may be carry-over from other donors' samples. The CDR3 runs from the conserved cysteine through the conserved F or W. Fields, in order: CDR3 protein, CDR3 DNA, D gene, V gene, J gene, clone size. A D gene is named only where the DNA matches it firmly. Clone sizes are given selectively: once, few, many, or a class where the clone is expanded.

CDR3: CASSYATRGNQPQHF
DNA: TGTGCCAGCAGTTACGCAACAAGGGGCAATCAGCCCCAGCATTTT
D: -
V: TRBV6-2/TRBV6-3
J: TRBJ1-5
size: -

CDR3: CATLGGALNTEAFF
DNA: TGTGCCACCCTCGGTGGGGCCCTGAACACTGAAGCTTTCTTT
D: -
V: TRBV27
J: TRBJ1-1
size: -

CDR3: CASTPWGEGTEAFF
DNA: TGTGCCAGCACCCCCTGGGGAGAAGGCACTGAAGCTTTCTTT
D: -
V: TRBV27
J: TRBJ1-1
size: -

CDR3: CASSPPVPERDEKLFF
DNA: TGTGCCAGCAGCCCCCCGGTCCCCGAAAGGGATGAAAAACTGTTTTTT
D: -
V: TRBV7-9
J: TRBJ1-4
size: -

CDR3: CASSHLTDAGNTIYF
DNA: TGTGCCAGCAGCCACCTGACAGATGCTGGAAACACCATATATTTT
D: -
V: TRBV5-4
J: TRBJ1-3
size: -

CDR3: CSVEFAGGRETQYF
DNA: TGCAGCGTTGAGTTTGCGGGGGGTCGTGAGACCCAGTACTTC
D: TRBD2
V: TRBV29-1
J: TRBJ2-5
size: -

CDR3: CASSGPVTGELFF
DNA: TGTGCCAGCAGTGGGCCAGTCACCGGGGAGCTGTTTTTT
D: -
V: TRBV6-1
J: TRBJ2-2
size: few

CDR3: CASRERNQETQYF
DNA: TGTGCCAGCAGGGAACGAAACCAAGAGACCCAGTACTTC
D: -
V: TRBV6-6
J: TRBJ2-5
size: -

CDR3: CASSLEGAGWDIQYF
DNA: TGTGCCAGCAGCTTGGAAGGGGCGGGCTGGGACATTCAGTACTTC
D: -
V: TRBV5-5
J: TRBJ2-4
size: -

CDR3: CASRSFRTFQETQYF
DNA: TGTGCCAGCAGATCTTTTCGGACATTCCAAGAGACCCAGTACTTC
D: -
V: TRBV5-6
J: TRBJ2-5
size: -

CDR3: CASSLGTGMSSYNSPLHF
DNA: TGTGCCAGCAGCTTAGGGACAGGGATGAGCTCCTATAATTCACCCCTCCACTTT
D: TRBD1
V: TRBV7-8
J: TRBJ1-6
size: -

CDR3: CATSDGNRAQETQYF
DNA: TGTGCCACCAGTGATGGGAACAGGGCCCAAGAGACCCAGTACTTC
D: -
V: TRBV24-1
J: TRBJ2-5
size: -